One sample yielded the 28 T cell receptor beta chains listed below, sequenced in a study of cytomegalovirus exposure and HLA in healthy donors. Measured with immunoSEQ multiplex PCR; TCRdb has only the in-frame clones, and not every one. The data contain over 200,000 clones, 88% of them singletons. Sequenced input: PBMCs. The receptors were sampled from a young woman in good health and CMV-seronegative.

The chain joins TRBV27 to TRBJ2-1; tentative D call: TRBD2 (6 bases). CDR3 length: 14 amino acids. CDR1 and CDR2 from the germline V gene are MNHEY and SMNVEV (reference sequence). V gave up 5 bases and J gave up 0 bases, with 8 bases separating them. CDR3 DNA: TGTGCCAGCAGTCCGCGGGGCTCCTACAATGAGCAGTTCTTC. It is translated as CASSPRGSYNEQFF.

CDR3 DNA: TGTGCCAGCAGAGAACAGGGGGTTCTCCTAACAGATACGCAGTATTTT. Encoded protein: CASREQGVLLTDTQYF. The V gene is TRBV6-1, the J gene TRBJ2-3, with 8 bases identical to TRBD1. The CDR3 loop spans 16 amino acids. Per germline, CDR1 MNHNS and CDR2 SASEGT. After removal of 6 bases from V and 3 bases from J, the junction contained 11 bases not matched to a gene.

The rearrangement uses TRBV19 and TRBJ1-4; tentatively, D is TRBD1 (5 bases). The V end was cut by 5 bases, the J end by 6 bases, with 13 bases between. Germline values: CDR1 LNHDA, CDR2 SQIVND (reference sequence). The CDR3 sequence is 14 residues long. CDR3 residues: CASSVPGIDEKLFF. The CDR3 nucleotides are TGTGCCAGTAGTGTTCCAGGGATCGATGAAAAACTGTTTTTT.

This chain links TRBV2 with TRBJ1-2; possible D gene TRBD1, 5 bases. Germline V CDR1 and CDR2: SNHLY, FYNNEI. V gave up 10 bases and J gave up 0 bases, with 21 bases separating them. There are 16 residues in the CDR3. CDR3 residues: CATSEWARGTNYGYTF. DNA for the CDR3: TGTGCCACCTCAGAATGGGCGCGGGGGACTAACTATGGCTACACCTTC.

Written as DNA, the CDR3 is TGTGCCACCTTCAGTCAAGCGGGAGGGAATGAGCAGTTCTTC. It translates to CATFSQAGGNEQFF. J is TRBJ2-1 and V is TRBV27; 10 nucleotides match TRBD2. The length of the CDR3 is 14 residues. J gave up 7 bases and V 10 bases, and 10 bases lay outside the gene matches. Germline CDR1 is MNHEY and CDR2 is SMNVEV (reference sequence).

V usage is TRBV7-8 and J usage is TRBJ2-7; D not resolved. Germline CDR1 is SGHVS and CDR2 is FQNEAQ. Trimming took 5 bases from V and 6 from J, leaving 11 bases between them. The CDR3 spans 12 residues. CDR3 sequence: CASSPFSLEQYF. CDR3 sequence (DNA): TGTGCCAGCAGCCCCTTCTCCCTCGAGCAGTACTTC. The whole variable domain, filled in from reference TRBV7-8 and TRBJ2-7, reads GAGVSQSPRYKVAKRGQDVALRCDPISGHVSLFWYQQALGQGPEFLTYFQNEAQLDKSGLPSDRFFAERPEGSVSTLKIQRTQQEDSAVYLCASSPFSLEQYFGPGTRLTVT.

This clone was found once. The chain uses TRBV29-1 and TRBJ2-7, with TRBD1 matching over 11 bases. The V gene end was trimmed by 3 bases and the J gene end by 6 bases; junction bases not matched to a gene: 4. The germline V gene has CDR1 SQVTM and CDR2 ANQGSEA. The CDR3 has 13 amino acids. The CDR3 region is CSVDEGQGGEQYF. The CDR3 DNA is TGCAGCGTTGACGAGGGACAGGGGGGCGAGCAGTACTTC.

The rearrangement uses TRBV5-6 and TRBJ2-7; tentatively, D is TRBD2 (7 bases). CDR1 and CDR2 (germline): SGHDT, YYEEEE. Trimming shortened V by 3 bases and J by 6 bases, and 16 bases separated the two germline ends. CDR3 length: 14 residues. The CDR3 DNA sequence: TGTGCCAGCAGCTATCGGGGGAGGGGGGGCGAGCAGTACTTC. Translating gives CASSYRGRGGEQYF.

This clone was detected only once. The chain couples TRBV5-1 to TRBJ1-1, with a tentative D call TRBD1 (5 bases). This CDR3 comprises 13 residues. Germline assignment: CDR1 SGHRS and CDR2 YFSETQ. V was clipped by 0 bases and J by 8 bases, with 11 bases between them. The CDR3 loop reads CASSLGRGREAFF. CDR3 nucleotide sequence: TGCGCCAGCAGCTTGGGTAGGGGCCGGGAAGCTTTCTTT.

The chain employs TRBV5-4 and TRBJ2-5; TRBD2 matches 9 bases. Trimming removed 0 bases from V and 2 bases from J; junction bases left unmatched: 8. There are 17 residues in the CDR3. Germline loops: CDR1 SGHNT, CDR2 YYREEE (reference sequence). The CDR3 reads CASSLGGGRAQQETQYF. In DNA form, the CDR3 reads TGTGCCAGCAGCTTGGGCGGCGGGAGGGCCCAGCAAGAGACCCAGTACTTC.

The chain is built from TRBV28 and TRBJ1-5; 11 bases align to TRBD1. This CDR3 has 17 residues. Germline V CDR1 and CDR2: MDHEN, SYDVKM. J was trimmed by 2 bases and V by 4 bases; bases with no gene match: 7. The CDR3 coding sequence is TGTGCCAGCAGTTCGGACAGGGGGCTTGTCGGCAATCAGCCCCAGCATTTT. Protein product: CASSSDRGLVGNQPQHF.

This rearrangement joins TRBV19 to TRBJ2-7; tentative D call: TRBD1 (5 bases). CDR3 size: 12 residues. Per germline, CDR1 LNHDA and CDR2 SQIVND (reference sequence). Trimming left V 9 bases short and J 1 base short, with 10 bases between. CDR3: CARFRQSYEQYF. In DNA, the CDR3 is TGTGCCAGATTCCGACAGTCCTACGAGCAGTACTTC.

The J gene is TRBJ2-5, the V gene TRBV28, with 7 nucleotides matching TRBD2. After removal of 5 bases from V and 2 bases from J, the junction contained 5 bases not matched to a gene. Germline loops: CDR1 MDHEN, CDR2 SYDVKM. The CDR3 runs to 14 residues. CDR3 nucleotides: TGTGCCAGCAGTCTCCGGGACTATCAAGAGACCCAGTACTTC. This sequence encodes CASSLRDYQETQYF.

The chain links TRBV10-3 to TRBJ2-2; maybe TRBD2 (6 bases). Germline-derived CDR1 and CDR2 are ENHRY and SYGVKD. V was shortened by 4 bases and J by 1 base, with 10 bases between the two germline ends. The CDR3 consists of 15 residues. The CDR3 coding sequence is TGTGCCATCAGTGGTGGGACTGTGAACACCGGGGAGCTGTTTTTT. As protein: CAISGGTVNTGELFF.

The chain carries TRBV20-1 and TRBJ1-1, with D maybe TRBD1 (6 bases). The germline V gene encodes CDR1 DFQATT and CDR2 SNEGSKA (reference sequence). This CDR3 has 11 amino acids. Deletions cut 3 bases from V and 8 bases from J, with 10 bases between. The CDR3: CSASYRVEAFF. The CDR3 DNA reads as TGCAGTGCTAGTTACAGGGTCGAAGCTTTCTTT.

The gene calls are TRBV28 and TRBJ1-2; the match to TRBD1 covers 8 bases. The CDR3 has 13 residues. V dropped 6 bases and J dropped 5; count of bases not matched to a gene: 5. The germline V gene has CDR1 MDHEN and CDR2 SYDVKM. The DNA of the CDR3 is TGTGCCAGCAGCCCACGGACAGGGTATGGCTACACCTTC. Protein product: CASSPRTGYGYTF.

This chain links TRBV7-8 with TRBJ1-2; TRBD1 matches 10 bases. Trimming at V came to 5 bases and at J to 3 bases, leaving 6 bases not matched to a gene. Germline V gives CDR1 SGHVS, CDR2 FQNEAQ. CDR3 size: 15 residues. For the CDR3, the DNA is TGTGCCAGCAGCCCCGGGACAGGGGCCCACTATGGCTACACCTTC. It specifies CASSPGTGAHYGYTF.

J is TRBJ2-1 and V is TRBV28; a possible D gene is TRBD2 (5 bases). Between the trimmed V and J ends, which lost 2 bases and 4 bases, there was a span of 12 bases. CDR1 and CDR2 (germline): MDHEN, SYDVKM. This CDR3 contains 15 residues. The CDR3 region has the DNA TGTGCCAGCAGTTTAACGTCGGGGTTTTACAATGAGCAGTTCTTC. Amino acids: CASSLTSGFYNEQFF.

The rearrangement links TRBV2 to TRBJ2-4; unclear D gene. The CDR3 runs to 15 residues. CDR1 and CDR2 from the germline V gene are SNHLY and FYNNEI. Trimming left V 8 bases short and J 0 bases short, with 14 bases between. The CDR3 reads CASHYRALAKNIQYF. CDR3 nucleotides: TGTGCCAGCCATTACAGAGCATTAGCCAAAAACATTCAGTACTTC.

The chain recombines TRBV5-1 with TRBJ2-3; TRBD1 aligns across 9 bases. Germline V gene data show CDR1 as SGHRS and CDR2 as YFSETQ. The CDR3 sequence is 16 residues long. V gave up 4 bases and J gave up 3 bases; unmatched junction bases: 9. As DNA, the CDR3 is TGCGCCAGCAGCGCGGGACAGGGTGCGGCTACAGATACGCAGTATTTT. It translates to CASSAGQGAATDTQYF.

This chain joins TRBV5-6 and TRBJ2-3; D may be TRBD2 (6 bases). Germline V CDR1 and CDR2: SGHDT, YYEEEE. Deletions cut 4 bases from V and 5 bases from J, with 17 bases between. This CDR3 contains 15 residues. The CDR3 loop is CASSPVRTEGDTQYF. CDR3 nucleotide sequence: TGTGCCAGCAGCCCAGTCCGGACGGAGGGAGATACGCAGTATTTT.

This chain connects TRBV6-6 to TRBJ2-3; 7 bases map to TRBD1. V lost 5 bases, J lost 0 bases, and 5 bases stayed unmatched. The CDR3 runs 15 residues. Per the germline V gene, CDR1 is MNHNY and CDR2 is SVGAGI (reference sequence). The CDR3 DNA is TGTGCCAGCAGTCTCGGGACAGCTAGCACAGATACGCAGTATTTT. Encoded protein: CASSLGTASTDTQYF.

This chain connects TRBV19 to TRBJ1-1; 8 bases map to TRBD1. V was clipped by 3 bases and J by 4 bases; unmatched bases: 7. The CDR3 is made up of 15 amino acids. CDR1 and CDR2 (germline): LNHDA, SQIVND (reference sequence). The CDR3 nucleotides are TGTGCCAGTAGTATTTTGACAGGGGTCGTCACTGAAGCTTTCTTT. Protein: CASSILTGVVTEAFF.

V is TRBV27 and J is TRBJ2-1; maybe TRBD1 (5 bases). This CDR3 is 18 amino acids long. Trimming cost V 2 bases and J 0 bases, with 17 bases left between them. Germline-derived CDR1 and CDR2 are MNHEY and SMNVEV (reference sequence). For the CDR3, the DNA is TGTGCCAGCAGTTTAAGGGGATCTTTGGTGAGCTCCTACAATGAGCAGTTCTTC. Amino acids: CASSLRGSLVSSYNEQFF.

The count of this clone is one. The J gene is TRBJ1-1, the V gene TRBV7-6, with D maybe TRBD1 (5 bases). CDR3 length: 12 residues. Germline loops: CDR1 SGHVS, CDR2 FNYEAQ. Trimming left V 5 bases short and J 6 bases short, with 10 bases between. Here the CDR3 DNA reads TGTGCCAGCAGCGGCGGGACGGCTGAAGCTTTCTTT. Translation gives CASSGGTAEAFF.

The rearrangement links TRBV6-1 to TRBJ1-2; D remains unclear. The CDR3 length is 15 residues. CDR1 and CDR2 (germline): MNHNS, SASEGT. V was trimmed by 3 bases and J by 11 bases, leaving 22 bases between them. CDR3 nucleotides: TGTGCCAGCAGTGAGTTTCCCTCGACCAACCGGGGTTACACCTTC. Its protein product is CASSEFPSTNRGYTF.

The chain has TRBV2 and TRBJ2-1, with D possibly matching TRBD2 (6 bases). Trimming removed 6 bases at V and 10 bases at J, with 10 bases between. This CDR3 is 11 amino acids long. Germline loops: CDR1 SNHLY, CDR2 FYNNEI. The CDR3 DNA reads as TGTGCCAGCAGGGGAGGATTCGAGCAGTTCTTC. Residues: CASRGGFEQFF. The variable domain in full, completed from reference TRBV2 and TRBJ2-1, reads EPEVTQTPSHQVTQMGQEVILRCVPISNHLYFYWYRQILGQKVEFLVSFYNNEISEKSEIFDDQFSVERPDGSNFTLKIRSTKLEDSAMYFCASRGGFEQFFGPGTRLTVL.

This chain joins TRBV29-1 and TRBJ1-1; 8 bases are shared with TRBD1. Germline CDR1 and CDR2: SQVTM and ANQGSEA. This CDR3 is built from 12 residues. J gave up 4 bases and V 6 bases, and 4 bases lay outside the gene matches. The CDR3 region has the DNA TGCAGCGTCGATCAGGGGGCCACTGAAGCTTTCTTT. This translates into CSVDQGATEAFF.